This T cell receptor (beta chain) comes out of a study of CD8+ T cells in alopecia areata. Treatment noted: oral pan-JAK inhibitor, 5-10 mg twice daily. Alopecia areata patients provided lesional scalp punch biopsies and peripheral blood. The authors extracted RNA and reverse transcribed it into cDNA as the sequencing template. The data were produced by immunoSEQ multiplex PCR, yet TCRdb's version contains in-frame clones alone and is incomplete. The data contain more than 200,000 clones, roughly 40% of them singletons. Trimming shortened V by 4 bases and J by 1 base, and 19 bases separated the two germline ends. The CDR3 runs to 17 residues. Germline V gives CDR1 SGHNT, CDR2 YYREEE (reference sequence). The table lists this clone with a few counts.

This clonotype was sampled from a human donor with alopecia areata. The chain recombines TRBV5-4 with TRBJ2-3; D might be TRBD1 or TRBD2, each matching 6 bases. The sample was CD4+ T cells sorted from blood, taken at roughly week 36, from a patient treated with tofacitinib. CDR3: CASSAGPGAFGTDTQYF. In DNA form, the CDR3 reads TGTGCCAGCAGCGCAGGCCCGGGGGCATTTGGCACAGATACGCAGTATTTT.